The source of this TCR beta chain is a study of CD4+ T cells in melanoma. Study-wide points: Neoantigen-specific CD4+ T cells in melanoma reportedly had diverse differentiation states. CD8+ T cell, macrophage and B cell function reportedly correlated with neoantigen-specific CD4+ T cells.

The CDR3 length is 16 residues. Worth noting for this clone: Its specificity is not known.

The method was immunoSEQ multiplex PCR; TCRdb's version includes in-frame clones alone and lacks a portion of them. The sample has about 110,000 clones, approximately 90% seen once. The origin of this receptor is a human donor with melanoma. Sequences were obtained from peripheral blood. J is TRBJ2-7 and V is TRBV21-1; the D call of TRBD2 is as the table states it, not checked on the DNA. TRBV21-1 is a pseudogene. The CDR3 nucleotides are TGTGCCAGCAGCAAACCCCGACTAGCGGGGATCTACGAGCAGTACTTC. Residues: CASSKPRLAGIYEQYF.